One and the same sample provided the 20 T cell receptor beta chains below, sequenced in a study of Graves' ophthalmopathy and Graves' hyperthyroidism. TCR beta CDR3 regions were amplified from RNA transcripts. RT-PCR was first run with HTBI primers, then multiplex PCR in a second round. TCRdb processed the multiplex PCR reads anew with MiXCR; each CDR3 protein has one entry. Of about 700,000 distinct CDR3 sequences in the sample, approximately 40% were seen once. Sequencing was carried out using peripheral blood. These receptor sequences come from an adult man with Graves' ophthalmopathy.

The J gene is TRBJ2-6, the V gene TRBV6-5; unclear D gene. The germline V gene encodes CDR1 MNHEY and CDR2 SVGAGI. This CDR3 comprises 17 residues. V was cut by 6 bases and J by 4 bases, with 19 bases left in between. CDR3 sequence reads: CASSPSTSIPGANVLTF. Here the CDR3 DNA reads TGTGCCAGCAGCCCTTCCACGAGCATACCAGGGGCCAACGTCCTGACTTTC.

V is TRBV19 and J is TRBJ1-6; D may be TRBD1 (6 bases). Germline V lookup: CDR1 LNHDA, CDR2 SQIVND (reference sequence). This CDR3 is 16 amino acids long. V lost 7 bases and J 10 bases, leaving 23 bases between the germline ends. The DNA for the CDR3 is TGTGCCAGTAAAGAAAAGACAGGATCCTTGTTGTCACCCCTCCACTTT. This gives the protein CASKEKTGSLLSPLHF.

V usage is TRBV4-3 and J usage is TRBJ2-2; D is possibly TRBD1 (5 bases). Germline CDR1 is LGHNA and CDR2 is YSLEER. Trimming stripped 2 bases from V and 5 bases from J, with 9 bases between. The CDR3 loop spans 14 amino acids. The CDR3 region is CASSQPSGTGELFF. The CDR3 DNA sequence: TGCGCCAGCAGCCAACCGTCAGGGACCGGGGAGCTGTTTTTT.

There are many counts of this clonotype. The chain employs TRBV2 and TRBJ1-2; weak D call: TRBD1 (6 bases). Per the germline V gene, CDR1 is SNHLY and CDR2 is FYNNEI. Trimming took 5 bases from V and 5 from J, leaving 15 bases between them. The CDR3 runs to 14 residues. The chain's CDR3 is CASSRTLGGYGYTF. The CDR3 DNA follows: TGTGCCAGCAGTCGGACCCTAGGGGGTTATGGCTACACCTTC.

This clonotype showed up many times. The rearrangement links TRBV2 to TRBJ1-2; D remains unclear. The CDR3 covers 11 residues. Germline CDR1 is SNHLY and CDR2 is FYNNEI. The germline V and J ends were trimmed by 5 bases and 7 bases, with 8 bases remaining between them. CDR3 nucleotide sequence: TGTGCCAGCAGTATAGGGTTTGGCTACACCTTC. Protein: CASSIGFGYTF.

In its sample, this clonotype was seen many times. V usage is TRBV25-1 and J usage is TRBJ2-7; D not certain. The CDR3 contains 11 residues. Germline V gene sequence: CDR1 MGHDK, CDR2 SYGVNS. The V end was cut by 6 bases, the J end by 6 bases, with 9 bases between. This chain's CDR3 is CASRSQIEQYF. CDR3 nucleotides: TGTGCCAGCAGATCGCAGATCGAGCAGTACTTC.

The V and J genes are TRBV29-1 and TRBJ1-1, with a tentative D call TRBD1 (6 bases). Trimming shortened V by 4 bases and J by 3 bases, and 21 bases separated the two germline ends. Germline V gives CDR1 SQVTM, CDR2 ANQGSEA. The CDR3 runs 16 residues. CDR3 amino acids: CSVVVGAGPLDTEAFF. The CDR3, as DNA: TGCAGCGTTGTCGTGGGGGCTGGGCCGTTGGACACTGAAGCTTTCTTT.

This clonotype has only a few counts. V usage is TRBV5-4 and J usage is TRBJ2-7; D call uncertain. Between the trimmed V and J ends, which lost 0 bases and 0 bases, there was a span of 10 bases. CDR1 is SGHNT, CDR2 YYREEE, per germline (reference sequence). The CDR3 has 15 residues. CDR3 nucleotides: TGTGCCAGCAGCTTGGTGGGCAGCCACTCCTACGAGCAGTACTTC. It translates to CASSLVGSHSYEQYF.

Only one count was recorded for this clonotype. The rearrangement joins TRBV10-3 to TRBJ2-5; a possible D gene is TRBD1 (5 bases). V lost 7 bases and J 2 bases, leaving 11 bases between the germline ends. Germline V lookup: CDR1 ENHRY, CDR2 SYGVKD. This CDR3 region has 13 residues. Written as DNA, the CDR3 is TGTGCCATCAAGGCCAGACAGCAAGAGACCCAGTACTTC. It translates to CAIKARQQETQYF.

The chain carries TRBV29-1 and TRBJ1-1; 12 bases fit TRBD1. The CDR3 contains 18 residues. J lost 0 bases, V lost 3 bases, and 11 bases had no gene match. Germline CDR1 reads SQVTM; CDR2 reads ANQGSEA. The CDR3 nucleotides read TGCAGCGTTGAGCAAAACCGGGACAGGGGGCTACTGAACACTGAAGCTTTCTTT. Translation: CSVEQNRDRGLLNTEAFF.

The genes are TRBV20-1 and TRBJ1-6; possible D gene TRBD1, 5 bases. Trimming pared 7 bases from V and 7 bases from J, leaving 17 bases between. The CDR3 is 14 residues long. Per germline, CDR1 DFQATT and CDR2 SNEGSKA (reference sequence). The CDR3 DNA is TGCAGTGACCCGTGGGGACTGGAAAATTCACCCCTCCACTTT. It yields the protein CSDPWGLENSPLHF.

On this clonotype itself: A much larger clone differs by one base, so this may be a read error. The V and J genes are TRBV7-9 and TRBJ2-7, with TRBD2 matching over 7 bases. This CDR3 is 14 amino acids long. Germline loops: CDR1 SEHNR, CDR2 FQNEAQ (reference sequence). CDR3 DNA: TGTGCCAGCAGCTTAGACCTAGCGGTCTACGGGCAGTACTTC. It yields the protein CASSLDLAVYGQYF.

About this clonotype: An end of the junction does not agree with germline; a read error may underlie this. The chain joins TRBV20-1 to TRBJ1-4; TRBD1 matches 7 bases. The germline V gene has CDR1 DFQATT and CDR2 SNEGSKA (reference sequence). This CDR3 spans 15 amino acids. CDR3 bases: TGCAGTGCGGGAAAGGGGGCGGGCACTAATGAAAAACTGCTTTTT. Residues: CSAGKGAGTNEKLLF.

This clonotype was observed once. An end of the junction does not agree with germline; a read error may underlie this. This chain links TRBV5-5 with TRBJ2-5; a weak D match, TRBD1 (6 bases). The CDR3 covers 17 residues. CDR1 and CDR2 (germline): SGHKS, YYEKEE (reference sequence). The CDR3 nucleotides read TGCGCCAGCAGCCAAGTGGCCGGGACACTCAACGGAGAGACCCAGTACTTC. Protein sequence: CASSQVAGTLNGETQYF.

Written as DNA, the CDR3 is TGCGCCAGCAGACAAAGCGGGACAGATGACTACGAGCAGTACTTC. Translating gives CASRQSGTDDYEQYF. V is TRBV5-1 and J is TRBJ2-7, with D perhaps matching TRBD1 or TRBD2 (7 bases each). The ends were cut back, 5 bases at V and 3 bases at J, with 18 bases in the middle. CDR3 size: 15 residues. The germline CDR1 and CDR2 sequences are SGHRS and YFSETQ.

The gene calls are TRBV7-9 and TRBJ1-4; the D gene is possibly TRBD1 (6 bases). With 0 bases removed from V and 7 bases from J, the gap between germline ends came to 12 bases. The CDR3 runs 15 residues. Germline loops: CDR1 SEHNR, CDR2 FQNEAQ (reference sequence). Here the CDR3 reads CASSLAAGGSEKLFF. The CDR3 region has the DNA TGTGCCAGCAGCTTAGCGGCTGGGGGCAGTGAAAAACTGTTTTTT.

J is TRBJ2-3 and V is TRBV15, with D perhaps being TRBD1 or TRBD2 (5 bases each). V gave up 5 bases and J gave up 1 base, with 13 bases separating them. The CDR3 has 15 amino acids. Germline CDR1 LNHNV, CDR2 YYDKDF (reference sequence). The CDR3 is CATSGSPGRTDTQYF. CDR3 in DNA: TGTGCCACCAGCGGGAGCCCGGGACGCACAGATACGCAGTATTTT.

This clonotype was seen ten or more times. V usage is TRBV10-3 and J usage is TRBJ2-2; no clear D gene. Germline-derived CDR1 and CDR2 are ENHRY and SYGVKD. Trimming took off 0 bases at V and 7 bases at J, with 6 bases between the two ends. The CDR3 is made up of 13 amino acids. CDR3 loop: CAISESENGELFF. CDR3 nucleotide sequence: TGTGCCATCAGTGAGTCGGAGAACGGGGAGCTGTTTTTT.

Remarks on this clonotype: This could be a read error, since a much larger clone is one nucleotide away. V and J are TRBV2 and TRBJ2-7, with 12 bases fitting TRBD2. Germline lookup yields CDR1 SNHLY and CDR2 FYNNEI. V lost 8 bases and J lost 9; bases outside the gene matches: 17. The CDR3 runs to 16 residues. This CDR3 reads CASSPLRTSGAIGQYF. The CDR3, as DNA: TGTGCCAGCTCACCACTCAGGACTAGCGGGGCGATCGGGCAGTACTTC.

The gene calls are TRBV7-9 and TRBJ1-3, with D unclear. Germline lookup yields CDR1 SEHNR and CDR2 FQNEAQ (reference sequence). CDR3 length equals 17 residues. Trimming shortened V by 6 bases and J by 3 bases, and 21 bases separated the two germline ends. CDR3 residues: CASSYSDGRLGGNTIYF. CDR3 DNA: TGTGCCAGCAGTTACTCGGACGGACGACTGGGTGGAAACACCATATATTTT.